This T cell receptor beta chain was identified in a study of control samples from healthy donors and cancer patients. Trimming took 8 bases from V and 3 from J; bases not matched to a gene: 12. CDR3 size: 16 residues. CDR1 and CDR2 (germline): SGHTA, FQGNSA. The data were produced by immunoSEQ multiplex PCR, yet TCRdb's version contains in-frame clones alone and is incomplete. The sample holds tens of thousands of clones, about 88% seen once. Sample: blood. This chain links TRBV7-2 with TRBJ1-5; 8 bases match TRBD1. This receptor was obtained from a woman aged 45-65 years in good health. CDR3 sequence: CASGPDRAGPNQPQHF. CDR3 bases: TGTGCCAGCGGCCCGGACAGGGCTGGGCCCAATCAGCCCCAGCATTTT. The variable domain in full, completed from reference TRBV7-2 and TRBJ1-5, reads GAGVSQSPSNKVTEKGKDVELRCDPISGHTALYWYRQSLGQGLEFLIYFQGNSAPDKSGLPSDRFSAERTGGSVSTLTIQRTQQEDSAVYLCASGPDRAGPNQPQHFGDGTRLSIL.